Detailed here is one T cell receptor beta chain. In its sample, this clone was seen once. What this receptor recognizes is not known. Base-call qualities are not available, and no considerably larger clone is one nucleotide away. This record belongs to a study of blood T cell repertoires in COVID-19 (dated by TCRdb to the early 2020s). General notes on the study: Samples from collaborators originated in the United States, Italy and Spain and spanned both the acute and convalescent phases of COVID-19. A freely available public database, intended as a resource for researchers studying the immune response to SARS-CoV-2, is where the repertoires were released. The prospective study material was composed of cDNA or gDNA derived from T cells, B-cell-depleted T cells, or PBMCs. Nearly every sample came with metadata listing a de-identified subject ID, COVID-19 status, age in years and sex. The samples were drawn from two sources: the first 160 participants of the ongoing ImmuneRACE study, and 1,200 or so subjects contributed by 6 global collaborators. Where HLA class I and class II types were available, the types were taken from metadata supplied by the sample provider, not from assay-based typing. The dataset comprised deeply sampled blood TCRbeta repertoires from subjects exposed to, actively infected with, or recovered from COVID-19.

In Seattle, one collaborating source enrolled patients while the infection was active and tracked those patients longitudinally over the course of disease. Collaborating institutions collected whole blood in K2EDTA tubes following their own protocols. Collaborator samples were shipped for TCRbeta analysis as frozen whole blood, isolated PBMCs, or DNA extracted from either sample type. Here is what the overall study found, with its caveats: The quantity of clinical and demographic metadata differed by source and by participant and was supplied without curation.

The CDR3 contains 15 residues, cysteine and phenylalanine counted. Solely the CDR3 DNA is kept, with 45 bases framed from the first base. The germline V gene (reference sequence) supplies CDR1 LNHNV and CDR2 YYDKDF. V is pruned by 6 bases and J by 6 bases, leaving 14 bases of the junction without a gene match. TCRbeta CDR3 regions were amplified from genomic DNA by means of the immunoSEQ Assay, a bias-controlled multiplex PCR. In the paper's pipeline: The number of nucleated cells in each sample was estimated by amplification of reference gene primers within the assay. Sequence reads were collapsed and filtered to measure the absolute abundance of every unique TCRbeta CDR3 rearrangement. For each sample, productive Simpson clonality was calculated as the square root of Simpson's diversity index over productive rearrangements. TCRdb stores this immuneACCESS table with in-frame sequences only. Part of the clones is absent; in the studies checked, under half of the shortfall reflects unresolved V genes, and no reason is known for the rest. The V and J calls and clone size are taken from that table; D and trimming were inferred from the DNA. This sample gives a few hundred thousand clones in total; approximately 90% of them show up just once. The ten largest clonotypes hold more than 6% of the sample.

Sequenced sample: peripheral blood. The sequence is built from TRBV15 and TRBJ2-7; the junction holds 7 bases that match TRBD1. The receptor comes from a woman younger than 45 with COVID-19, enrolled during active disease. The CDR3 region reads CATSPRRQGSGEQYF. Here is the DNA: TGTGCCACCAGTCCAAGGAGACAGGGATCTGGCGAGCAGTACTTC.